A single sample is the source of the 11 T cell receptor beta chains below, sequenced in a study of blood T cells in healthy people across ages. PCR was performed a second time for 7 to 11 cycles using a sample-barcoded 5' primer and a J-beta primer mix. TCRdb called the 5' RACE reads again in MiXCR, with one record for every CDR3 protein. The sample has some 1,800,000 distinct CDR3 sequences, roughly two fifths seen once; the top ten hold roughly 23%. The sequenced sample was blood. These receptors originate from a human donor in good health.

This clonotype appeared once. The chain's CDR3 is CASSPGEVGQETQYF. The CDR3 DNA is TGTGCCAGCAGTCCCGGTGAGGTTGGCCAAGAGACCCAGTACTTC. V gene TRBV6-2 or TRBV6-3 combines with J gene TRBJ2-5; the D is unclear. The CDR3 has 15 residues. Between the trimmed V and J ends, which lost 5 bases and 1 base, there was a span of 14 bases. The germline gives CDR1 MNHEY, CDR2 SVGEGT.

Concerning this clonotype itself: At one end, the junction sequence differs from germline, possibly due to a read error. This chain joins TRBV7-2 and TRBJ2-1; the match to TRBD2 covers 7 bases. This CDR3 comprises 13 residues. CDR1 and CDR2 (germline): SGHTA, FQGNSA. The CDR3 loop reads CASSLTSRNGQFF. For the CDR3, the DNA is TGTGCCAGCAGCTTGACTAGCCGGAATGGGCAGTTCTTC.

This clonotype was recorded a few times. This chain links TRBV7-2 with TRBJ1-1; 8 nucleotides align to TRBD1. In germline, CDR1 is SGHTA, CDR2 FQGNSA. This CDR3 is 15 amino acids long. With V trimmed by 5 bases and J by 1 base, 6 bases remained unmatched. The CDR3 DNA follows: TGTGCCAGCAGCGCGCAGGGGGCGCGGAACACTGAAGCTTTCTTT. It codes for CASSAQGARNTEAFF.

The J gene is TRBJ1-1, the V gene TRBV7-2, with D possibly TRBD1 on 6 matching bases. Germline V lookup: CDR1 SGHTA, CDR2 FQGNSA. The CDR3 is 14 amino acids. V gave up 0 bases and J gave up 7 bases, with 12 bases separating them. CDR3 DNA sequence: TGTGCCAGCAGCTTAGCGGGGGCGGGGAATGAAGCTTTCTTT. Translated: CASSLAGAGNEAFF.

A few counts support this clonotype. CDR3 DNA sequence: TGTGCCAGCAGTCCCCAGGGGGAACGACTCTTCTCTGGGGCCAACGTCCTGACTTTC. Amino acid sequence: CASSPQGERLFSGANVLTF. The chain carries TRBV12-3 or TRBV12-4 and TRBJ2-6, with 7 bases identical to TRBD1. Germline trimming cut 5 bases from V and 0 bases from J; bases unmatched to any gene: 13. The CDR3 contains 19 residues.

In DNA, the CDR3 is TGTGCCAGCAGTTTGGATACACAGGGGGTCGGTTCACCCCTCCACTTT. Residues: CASSLDTQGVGSPLHF. The chain couples TRBV12-3 or TRBV12-4 to TRBJ1-6, with 8 bases aligning to TRBD1. With V trimmed by 3 bases and J by 9 bases, 10 bases remained unmatched. CDR3 length: 16 residues.

This clonotype was recorded a few times. CDR3 amino acids: CASSSRGDVQETQYF. The CDR3 nucleotides read TGTGCCAGCAGCTCACGGGGGGACGTCCAAGAGACCCAGTACTTC. The J gene is TRBJ2-5, the V gene TRBV13, with 7 bases aligning to TRBD2. The trim removed 4 bases at V and 1 base at J, leaving 6 bases unmatched. Looked up from germline, CDR1 is PRHDT and CDR2 is FYEKMQ (reference sequence). CDR3 length: 15 residues.

This clonotype was seen only a few times. This chain uses TRBV29-1 with TRBJ2-5; D is undetermined. Per germline, CDR1 SQVTM and CDR2 ANQGSEA. This CDR3 is built from 11 residues. V was shortened by 2 bases and J by 11 bases, with 12 bases between the two germline ends. The DNA of the CDR3 is TGCAGCGTTGAAAATAATCGAGAGCAGTACTTC. It is translated as CSVENNREQYF.

This chain joins TRBV3-1 and TRBJ2-7; D is possibly TRBD1 (5 bases). Germline V gene sequence: CDR1 LGHDT, CDR2 YNNKEL (reference sequence). V gave up 0 bases and J gave up 3 bases, with 18 bases separating them. The CDR3 is 17 residues long. CDR3 DNA: TGTGCCAGCAGCCAAGATAGGTTGGGGTACAGGATCTACGAGCAGTACTTC. It specifies CASSQDRLGYRIYEQYF.

CDR3 in amino acids: CASTPTGRRTEAFF. CDR3 coding DNA: TGTGCCAGCACCCCGACAGGGAGGAGGACTGAAGCTTTCTTT. The gene calls are TRBV12-3 or TRBV12-4 and TRBJ1-1, with 7 bases fitting TRBD1. Trimming at V came to 7 bases and at J to 5 bases, leaving 10 bases not matched to a gene. This CDR3 region has 14 residues.

Details on this clonotype: One junction end does not reproduce the germline sequence, and a read error may be involved. This chain connects TRBV9 to TRBJ1-2; the D is unclear. CDR1 and CDR2 (germline): SGDLS, YYNGEE. This CDR3 is built from 15 residues. CDR3 bases: TGTGCCAGCAGCGTAGGTCTGCCTTCTAACTATGGTTACACCTTC. It yields the protein CASSVGLPSNYGYTF.